This TCR beta chain was captured in a study of CD8+ T cells in alopecia areata. Whole-study results and caveats: Against the mouse data, patients shared TCRs less clearly, possibly for HLA reasons.

The CDR3 is 15 residues long. Trimming at V came to 2 bases and at J to 4 bases, leaving 5 bases not matched to a gene. The germline gives CDR1 NSQYPW, CDR2 LRSPGD (reference sequence). Markers used for sorting pooled cutaneous lymph node cells were CD4, CD8alpha, NKG2D, NKG2ACE and others. In its sample, this clone was seen a few times. Antigen unknown. All gene names here are mouse names. The read ends 4 residues early relative to the CDR3; the germline J gene fills the gap. Investigators isolated RNA and reverse transcribed it into cDNA to act as the sequencing template. Profiling relied on immunoSEQ multiplex PCR, and the TCRdb table lists in-frame clones only, not all of them. This table holds approximately 280,000 clones with no singletons; the top ten claim less than 1.5%.

What was sequenced was CD4+ T cells sorted from a lymph node. The sequence was collected from a C3H/HeJ mouse with alopecia areata. This line is of MHC haplotype H2-k. V is TRBV1 and J is TRBJ1-2; TRBD1 matches at 9 bases. The chain's CDR3 is CTCSAPGQGGSDYTF. The part of the CDR3 DNA that was read is TGCACCTGCAGTGCACCGGGACAGGGAGGCTCC.